The rows below give T cell receptor beta chains drawn from one sample of a study of neurological immune-mediated disorders. From the 5' RACE reads, TCRdb called clonotypes with MiXCR, one entry per CDR3 protein. The sample shows tens of thousands of distinct CDR3 sequences, 2.5% to 3% of them seen only once. The sample comprised PBMCs. The receptors originated from a young woman with multiple sclerosis. Each CDR3 is given with its conserved first and last residue. The order of the fields is clone size, CDR3 length, V gene, D gene, J gene, CDR3 protein, CDR3 DNA. D genes are given only for firm matches. Clone size is stated in some rows and not others, as once, few, many or a class when expanded.

many	13	TRBV18	NA	TRBJ1-4	CASSRDANEKLFF	TGTGCCAGCTCCCGGGATGCTAATGAAAAACTGTTTTTT
many	15	TRBV6-5	NA	TRBJ2-1	CASSYEGSSYNEQFF	TGTGCCAGCAGTTACGAGGGGTCGTCCTACAATGAGCAGTTCTTC
NA	15	TRBV6-2/TRBV6-3	TRBD2	TRBJ2-7	CASSSSGRASYEQYF	TGTGCCAGCAGCTCGAGCGGGAGGGCCTCCTACGAGCAGTACTTC
many	14	TRBV7-6	TRBD1	TRBJ2-2	CASSLTGAGGELFF	TGTGCCAGCAGCCTGACAGGGGCGGGGGGGGAGCTGTTTTTT
many	14	TRBV5-1	TRBD1	TRBJ1-1	CASSDGQGLAEAFF	TGCGCCAGCAGCGACGGACAGGGGTTGGCTGAAGCTTTCTTT
few	19	TRBV6-6	TRBD2	TRBJ2-7	CASSYGGLAGTRNSYEQYF	TGTGCCAGCAGTTACGGAGGACTAGCGGGCACTAGAAACTCCTACGAGCAGTACTTC
many	13	TRBV4-3	NA	TRBJ2-1	CASSQDRRGEQFF	TGCGCCAGCAGCCAAGATAGGAGGGGTGAGCAGTTCTTC
many	13	TRBV11-2	NA	TRBJ2-1	CASSIAVYNEQFF	TGTGCCAGCAGCATAGCGGTCTACAATGAGCAGTTCTTC
NA	14	TRBV7-9	NA	TRBJ2-2	CASSLVSFSGELFF	TGTGCCAGCAGCTTAGTCTCATTCTCCGGGGAGCTGTTTTTT
many	11	TRBV4-3	NA	TRBJ1-1	CASSQGSEAFF	TGCGCCAGCAGCCAAGGGTCTGAAGCTTTCTTT
many	12	TRBV29-1	TRBD2	TRBJ2-1	CSVGGLRNEQFF	TGCAGCGTTGGGGGACTACGCAATGAGCAGTTCTTC
NA	13	TRBV7-7	NA	TRBJ2-7	CASSTRHCYEQYF	TGTGCCAGCAGCACCCGACACTGCTACGAGCAGTACTTC
many	12	TRBV5-1	NA	TRBJ2-7	CASSTTGYEQYF	TGCGCCAGCAGCACAACAGGCTACGAGCAGTACTTC
many	13	TRBV5-1	TRBD1	TRBJ2-1	CASSFDQGQGGIF	TGCGCCAGCAGCTTTGATCAGGGACAGGGCGGAATCTTC
many	15	TRBV28	TRBD2	TRBJ2-5	CASSFGLAVKETQYF	TGTGCCAGCAGTTTCGGACTAGCGGTAAAAGAGACCCAGTACTTC
many	13	TRBV5-1	NA	TRBJ2-1	CASSTLTDNEQFF	TGCGCCAGCAGCACGTTGACCGACAATGAGCAGTTCTTC
many	14	TRBV7-8	NA	TRBJ1-1	CASSLVAGNTEAFF	TGTGCCAGCAGCTTAGTTGCCGGGAACACTGAAGCTTTCTTT
many	15	TRBV12-3/TRBV12-4	NA	TRBJ2-7	CASSFMFGSSYEQYF	TGTGCCAGCAGTTTTATGTTCGGGAGCTCCTACGAGCAGTACTTC
many	17	TRBV25-1	TRBD1	TRBJ2-2	CASKLLQVRGYTGELFF	TGTGCCAGCAAACTACTTCAAGTCAGGGGGTACACCGGGGAGCTGTTTTTT
many	12	TRBV5-1	TRBD2	TRBJ2-3	CASSLSGGTQYF	TGCGCCAGCAGCTTGTCGGGAGGCACGCAGTATTTT
many	12	TRBV20-1	NA	TRBJ1-1	CSASRLNTEAFF	TGCAGTGCTAGTCGACTGAACACTGAAGCTTTCTTT
many	13	TRBV16	NA	TRBJ2-5	CASTYTRQETQYF	TGTGCCAGCACCTACACTAGACAGGAGACCCAGTACTTC
many	15	TRBV28	NA	TRBJ2-1	CASSLQRPSYNEQFF	TGTGCCAGCAGTTTACAGCGGCCCAGCTACAATGAGCAGTTCTTC
many	13	TRBV7-2	NA	TRBJ2-7	CASSLEYLYEQYF	TGTGCCAGCAGCCTGGAGTACCTTTACGAGCAGTACTTC
many	14	TRBV20-1	TRBD1	TRBJ1-5	CSARGPTGIQPQHF	TGCAGTGCTAGAGGCCCGACAGGGATCCAGCCCCAGCATTTT
many	11	TRBV27	NA	TRBJ1-2	CATRSFYGYTF	TGTGCCACCCGGAGCTTCTATGGCTACACCTTC
many	16	TRBV28	NA	TRBJ2-1	CASSSRLGRSYNEQFF	TGTGCCAGCAGTTCCCGGCTGGGGAGATCCTACAATGAGCAGTTCTTC
many	17	TRBV27	TRBD2	TRBJ2-7	CASRLAGASRGLYEQYF	TGTGCCAGCAGACTAGCGGGAGCGTCTCGGGGTCTCTACGAGCAGTACTTC
many	15	TRBV5-1	NA	TRBJ1-4	CASSLVGAPNEKLFF	TGCGCCAGCAGCTTGGTCGGGGCCCCTAATGAAAAACTGTTTTTT
many	14	TRBV12-3/TRBV12-4	TRBD2	TRBJ2-2	CASIAGGNTGELFF	TGTGCCAGCATTGCGGGAGGTAACACCGGGGAGCTGTTTTTT
many	16	TRBV27	NA	TRBJ1-2	CASSLVGPGSNYGYTF	TGTGCCAGCAGTTTGGTCGGACCTGGGTCCAACTATGGCTACACCTTC
many	15	TRBV12-3/TRBV12-4	NA	TRBJ2-1	CASSHSGRLILEQFF	TGTGCCAGCAGTCACAGCGGGCGACTCATCTTGGAGCAGTTCTTC
many	11	TRBV29-1	NA	TRBJ1-1	CSVLTSGKAFF	TGCAGCGTCTTGACATCGGGTAAAGCTTTCTTT
many	15	TRBV5-1	TRBD2	TRBJ2-1	CASSPTSGRYNEQFF	TGCGCCAGCAGCCCGACTAGCGGGAGATACAATGAGCAGTTCTTC
many	15	TRBV5-6	NA	TRBJ1-2	CASSPPGNANYGYTF	TGTGCCAGCAGCCCCCCAGGGAACGCAAACTATGGCTACACCTTC
many	15	TRBV5-1	TRBD1	TRBJ2-3	CASSPGQEITDTQYF	TGCGCCAGCAGCCCGGGACAGGAGATCACAGATACGCAGTATTTT
many	16	TRBV7-2	TRBD1	TRBJ2-1	CASSDIHGTGNNEQFF	TGTGCCAGCAGCGACATTCACGGGACAGGAAACAATGAGCAGTTCTTC
many	16	TRBV4-3	TRBD1	TRBJ1-1	CASSQGTGGLNTEAFF	TGCGCCAGCAGCCAAGGGACAGGGGGTTTGAACACTGAAGCTTTCTTT
many	14	TRBV29-1	NA	TRBJ2-2	CSVALRENTGELFF	TGCAGCGTTGCCCTCAGGGAGAACACCGGGGAGCTGTTTTTT
many	15	TRBV5-1	TRBD2	TRBJ2-3	CASSFSGASTDTQYF	TGCGCCAGCAGCTTTAGCGGGGCTAGCACAGATACGCAGTATTTT
many	16	TRBV7-2	NA	TRBJ2-3	CASSSSPTGRADTQYF	TGTGCCAGCAGCTCAAGCCCCACAGGTCGGGCAGATACGCAGTATTTT
many	15	TRBV11-2	TRBD2	TRBJ2-5	CASSTSGRFQETQYF	TGTGCCAGCAGCACTAGCGGGAGATTCCAAGAGACCCAGTACTTC
many	14	TRBV20-1	NA	TRBJ1-3	CSARDPGIGNTIYF	TGCAGTGCTAGAGATCCGGGAATCGGAAACACCATATATTTT
many	16	TRBV7-2	NA	TRBJ2-1	CASSLVAYQAGNEQFF	TGTGCCAGCAGCTTAGTGGCCTACCAGGCCGGCAATGAGCAGTTCTTC
many	16	TRBV20-1	TRBD1	TRBJ1-1	CSARDGRRGQNTEAFF	TGCAGTGCTAGAGATGGCCGGAGGGGGCAGAACACTGAAGCTTTCTTT
many	15	TRBV6-2/TRBV6-3	NA	TRBJ1-1	CASSYVGGLFTEAFF	TGTGCCAGCAGTTACGTGGGGGGACTCTTTACTGAAGCTTTCTTT
many	15	TRBV6-6	TRBD2	TRBJ2-1	CASSYPGLDYNEQFF	TGTGCCAGCAGTTACCCGGGACTAGACTACAATGAGCAGTTCTTC
many	14	TRBV20-1	NA	TRBJ2-7	CSASPLGGSYEQYF	TGCAGTGCTAGCCCGTTGGGTGGTTCTTACGAGCAGTACTTC
many	13	TRBV10-3	TRBD1	TRBJ2-7	CAINRDRDHEQYF	TGTGCCATCAACCGGGACAGGGACCACGAGCAGTACTTC
many	12	TRBV12-3/TRBV12-4	NA	TRBJ2-1	CASSPYRTEQFF	TGTGCCAGCAGTCCCTACCGGACAGAGCAGTTCTTC
many	16	TRBV5-8	NA	TRBJ2-2	CASSLDGRTNTGELFF	TGTGCCAGCAGCTTGGATGGCAGAACGAACACCGGGGAGCTGTTTTTT
many	15	TRBV6-6	NA	TRBJ1-4	CASSLGRTRGEKLFF	TGTGCCAGCAGTTTGGGGCGGACGAGAGGCGAAAAACTGTTTTTT